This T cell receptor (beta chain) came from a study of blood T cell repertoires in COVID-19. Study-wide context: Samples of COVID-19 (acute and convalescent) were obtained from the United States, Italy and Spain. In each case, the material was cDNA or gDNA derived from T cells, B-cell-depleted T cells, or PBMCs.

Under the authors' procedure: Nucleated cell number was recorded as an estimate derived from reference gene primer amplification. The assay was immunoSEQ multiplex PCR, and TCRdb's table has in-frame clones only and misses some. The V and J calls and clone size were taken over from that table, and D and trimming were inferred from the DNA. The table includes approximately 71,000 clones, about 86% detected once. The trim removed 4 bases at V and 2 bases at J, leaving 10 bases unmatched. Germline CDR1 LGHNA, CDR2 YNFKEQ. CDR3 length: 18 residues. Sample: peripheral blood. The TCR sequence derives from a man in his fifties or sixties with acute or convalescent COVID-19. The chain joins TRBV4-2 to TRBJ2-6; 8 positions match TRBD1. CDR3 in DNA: TGTGCCAGCAGCCTAAGGACAGGGATCGTCGCTGGGGCCAACGTCCTGACTTTC. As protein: CASSLRTGIVAGANVLTF.